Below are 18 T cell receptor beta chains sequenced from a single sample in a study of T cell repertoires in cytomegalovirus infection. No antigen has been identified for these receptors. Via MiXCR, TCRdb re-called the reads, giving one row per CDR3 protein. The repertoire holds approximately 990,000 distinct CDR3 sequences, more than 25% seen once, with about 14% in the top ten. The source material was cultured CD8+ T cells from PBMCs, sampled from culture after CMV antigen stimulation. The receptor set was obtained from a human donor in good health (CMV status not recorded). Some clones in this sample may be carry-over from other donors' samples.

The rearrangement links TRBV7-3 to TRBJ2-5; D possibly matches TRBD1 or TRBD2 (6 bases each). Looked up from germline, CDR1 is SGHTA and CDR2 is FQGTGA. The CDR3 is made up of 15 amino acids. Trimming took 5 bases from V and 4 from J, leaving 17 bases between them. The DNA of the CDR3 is TGTGCCAGCAGCCCCCACGGGGGCGAGGGAGAGACCCAGTACTTC. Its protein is CASSPHGGEGETQYF.

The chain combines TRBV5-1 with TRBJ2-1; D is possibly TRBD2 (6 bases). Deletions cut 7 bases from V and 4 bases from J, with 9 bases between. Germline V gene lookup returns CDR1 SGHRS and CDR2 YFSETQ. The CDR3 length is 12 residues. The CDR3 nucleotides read TGCGCCAGCTGGGGACTTTACAATGAGCAGTTCTTC. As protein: CASWGLYNEQFF.

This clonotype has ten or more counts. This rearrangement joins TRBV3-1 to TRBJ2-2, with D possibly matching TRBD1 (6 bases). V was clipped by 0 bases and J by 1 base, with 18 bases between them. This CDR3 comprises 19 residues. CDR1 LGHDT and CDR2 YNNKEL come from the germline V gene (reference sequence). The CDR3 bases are TGTGCCAGCAGCCAAGAGTCACAGGGTATTAGACAGAACACCGGGGAGCTGTTTTTT. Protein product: CASSQESQGIRQNTGELFF.

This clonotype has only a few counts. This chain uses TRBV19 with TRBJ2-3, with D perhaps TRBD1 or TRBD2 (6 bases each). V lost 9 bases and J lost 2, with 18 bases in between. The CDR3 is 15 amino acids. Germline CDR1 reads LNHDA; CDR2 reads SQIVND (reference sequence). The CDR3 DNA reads TGTGCCAGCCGTTTTAGGGGGGACCTCACAGATACGCAGTATTTT. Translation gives CASRFRGDLTDTQYF.

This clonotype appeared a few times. The CDR3 spells CASSYLGGPLETQYF. The CDR3 nucleotides are TGTGCCAGCAGTTATCTGGGCGGCCCCCTAGAGACCCAGTACTTC. The chain joins TRBV6-6 to TRBJ2-5; D unclear. V was cut by 3 bases and J by 4 bases, with 15 bases left in between. This CDR3 spans 15 amino acids. Germline V lookup: CDR1 MNHNY, CDR2 SVGAGI (reference sequence).

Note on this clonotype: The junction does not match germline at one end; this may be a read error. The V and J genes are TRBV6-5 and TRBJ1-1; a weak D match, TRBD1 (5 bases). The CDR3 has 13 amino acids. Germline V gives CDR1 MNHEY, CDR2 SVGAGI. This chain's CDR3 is CVSSAGQNTEAFF. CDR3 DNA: TGTGTCAGCAGTGCCGGACAGAACACTGAAGCTTTCTTT.

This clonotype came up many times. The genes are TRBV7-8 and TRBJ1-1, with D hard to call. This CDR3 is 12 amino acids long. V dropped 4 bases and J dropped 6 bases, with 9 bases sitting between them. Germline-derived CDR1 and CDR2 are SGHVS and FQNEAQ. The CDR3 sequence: CASSWGLAEAFF. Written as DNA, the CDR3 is TGTGCCAGCAGCTGGGGTTTGGCTGAAGCTTTCTTT.

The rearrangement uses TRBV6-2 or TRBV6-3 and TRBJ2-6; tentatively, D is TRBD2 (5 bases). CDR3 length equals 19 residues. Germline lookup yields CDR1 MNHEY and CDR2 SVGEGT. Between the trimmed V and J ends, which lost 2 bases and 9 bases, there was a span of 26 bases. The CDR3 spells CASSYGETRTRGRVNVLTF. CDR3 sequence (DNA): TGTGCCAGCAGTTACGGGGAGACACGCACCAGAGGAAGGGTCAACGTCCTGACTTTC.

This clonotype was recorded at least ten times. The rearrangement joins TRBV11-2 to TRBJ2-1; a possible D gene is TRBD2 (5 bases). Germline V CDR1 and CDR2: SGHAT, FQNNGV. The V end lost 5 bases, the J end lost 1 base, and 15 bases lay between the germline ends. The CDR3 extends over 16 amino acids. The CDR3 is CASSHPGRGSYNEQFF. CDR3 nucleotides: TGTGCCAGCAGCCACCCGGGCCGGGGATCCTACAATGAGCAGTTCTTC.

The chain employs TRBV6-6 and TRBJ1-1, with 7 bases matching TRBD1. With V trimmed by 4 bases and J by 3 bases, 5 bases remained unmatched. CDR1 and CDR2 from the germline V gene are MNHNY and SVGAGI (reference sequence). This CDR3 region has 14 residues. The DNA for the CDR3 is TGTGCCAGCAGTTCTATCAGGGGGGACACTGAAGCTTTCTTT. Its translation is CASSSIRGDTEAFF.

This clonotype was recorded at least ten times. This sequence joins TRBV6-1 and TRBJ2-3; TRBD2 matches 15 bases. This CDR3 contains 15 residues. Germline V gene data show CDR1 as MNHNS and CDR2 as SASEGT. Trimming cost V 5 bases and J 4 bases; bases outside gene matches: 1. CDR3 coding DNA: TGTGCCAGCAGTTGGACTAGCGGGGGGGCAGATACGCAGTATTTT. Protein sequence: CASSWTSGGADTQYF.

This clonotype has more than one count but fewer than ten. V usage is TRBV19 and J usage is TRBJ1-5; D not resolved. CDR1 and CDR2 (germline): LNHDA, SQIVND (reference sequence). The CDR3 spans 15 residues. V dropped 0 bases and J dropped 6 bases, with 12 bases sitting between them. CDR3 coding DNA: TGTGCCAGTAGTATAGATGATGGGCTCAGTCAGCCCCAGCATTTT. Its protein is CASSIDDGLSQPQHF. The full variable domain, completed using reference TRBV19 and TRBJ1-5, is DGGITQSPKYLFRKEGQNVTLSCEQNLNHDAMYWYRQDPGQGLRLIYYSQIVNDFQKGDIAEGYSVSREKKESFPLTVTSAQKNPTAFYLCASSIDDGLSQPQHFGDGTRLSIL.

CDR3 sequence reads: CSVHTAGQHYEQYF. CDR3 DNA sequence: TGCAGCGTTCATACTGCGGGACAACACTACGAGCAGTACTTC. The genes are TRBV29-1 and TRBJ2-7, with D possibly called TRBD1 or TRBD2 (6 bases each). Germline V gene data show CDR1 as SQVTM and CDR2 as ANQGSEA. This CDR3 is 14 amino acids long. Trimming shortened V by 5 bases and J by 3 bases, and 17 bases separated the two germline ends.

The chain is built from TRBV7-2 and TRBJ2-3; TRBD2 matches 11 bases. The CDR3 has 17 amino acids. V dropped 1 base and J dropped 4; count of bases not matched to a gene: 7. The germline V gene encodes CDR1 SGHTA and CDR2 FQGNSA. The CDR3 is CASSLELAGGRADTQYF. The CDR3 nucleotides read TGTGCCAGCAGCTTAGAATTAGCGGGGGGGAGGGCAGATACGCAGTATTTT.

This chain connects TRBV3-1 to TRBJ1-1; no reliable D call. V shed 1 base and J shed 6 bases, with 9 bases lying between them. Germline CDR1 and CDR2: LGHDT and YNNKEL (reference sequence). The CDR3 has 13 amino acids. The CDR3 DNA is TGTGCCAGCAGCCAAGTACTGAGGGCTGAAGCTTTCTTT. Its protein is CASSQVLRAEAFF.

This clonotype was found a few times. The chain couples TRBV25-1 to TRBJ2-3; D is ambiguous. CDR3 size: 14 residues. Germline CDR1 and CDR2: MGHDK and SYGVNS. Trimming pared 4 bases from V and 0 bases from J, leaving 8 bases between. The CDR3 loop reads CASSGIASTDTQYF. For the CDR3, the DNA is TGTGCCAGCAGTGGGATTGCTAGCACAGATACGCAGTATTTT.

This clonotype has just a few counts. CDR3 nucleotides: TGTGCCAGCAGCTTAGATTGGCCATGGGAGACCCAGTACTTC. As protein: CASSLDWPWETQYF. The chain is built from TRBV11-2 and TRBJ2-5; no definite D call. The V end lost 0 bases, the J end lost 5 bases, and 10 bases lay between the germline ends. The CDR3 length is 14 residues. Per the germline V gene, CDR1 is SGHAT and CDR2 is FQNNGV.

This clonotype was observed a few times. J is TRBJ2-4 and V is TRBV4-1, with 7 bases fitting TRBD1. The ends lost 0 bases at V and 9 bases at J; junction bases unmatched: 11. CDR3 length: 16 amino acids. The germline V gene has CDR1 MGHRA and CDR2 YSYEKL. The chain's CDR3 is CASSQDPRQGDLIQYF. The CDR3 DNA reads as TGCGCCAGCAGCCAAGATCCCCGACAGGGTGATCTCATTCAGTACTTC.